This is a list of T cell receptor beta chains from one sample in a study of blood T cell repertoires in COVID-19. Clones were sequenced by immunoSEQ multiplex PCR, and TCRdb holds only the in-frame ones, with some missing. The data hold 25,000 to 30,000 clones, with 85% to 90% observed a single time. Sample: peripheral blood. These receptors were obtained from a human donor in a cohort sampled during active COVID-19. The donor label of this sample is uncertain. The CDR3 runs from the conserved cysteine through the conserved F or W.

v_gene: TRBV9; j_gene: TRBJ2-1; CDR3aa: CASSTGSGEFNEQFF
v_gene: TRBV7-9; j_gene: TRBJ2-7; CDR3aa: CASSPPPGDSYEQYF
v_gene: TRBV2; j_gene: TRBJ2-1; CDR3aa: CASKIQGAPYDEQFF
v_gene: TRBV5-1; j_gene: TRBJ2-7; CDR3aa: CASSLETGLYEQYF
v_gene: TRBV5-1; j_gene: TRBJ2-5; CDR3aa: CASTWDKETQYF
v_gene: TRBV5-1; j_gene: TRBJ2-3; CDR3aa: CASSSPSSTDTQYF
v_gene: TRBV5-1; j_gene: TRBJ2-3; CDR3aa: CASGDRATDTQYF
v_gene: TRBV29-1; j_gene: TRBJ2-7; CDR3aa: CSSRSGTTYEQYF
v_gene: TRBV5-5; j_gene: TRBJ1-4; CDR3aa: CASSLARANEKLFF
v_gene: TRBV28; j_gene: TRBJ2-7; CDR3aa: CASSPLAREQYF
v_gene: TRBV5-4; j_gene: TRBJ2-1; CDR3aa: CASSSGGEAYNEQFF
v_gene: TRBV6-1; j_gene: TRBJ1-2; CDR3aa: CASSEGGPGYGYTF
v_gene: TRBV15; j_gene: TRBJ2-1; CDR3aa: CATSRTFRDLYNEQFF
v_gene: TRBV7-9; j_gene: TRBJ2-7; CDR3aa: CASSAQTGDEQYF
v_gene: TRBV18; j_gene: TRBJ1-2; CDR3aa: CASSPGQAGYTF
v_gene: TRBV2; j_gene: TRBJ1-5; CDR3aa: CATQRQQNQPQHF
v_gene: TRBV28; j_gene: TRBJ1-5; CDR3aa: CASSLRDNSNQPQHF
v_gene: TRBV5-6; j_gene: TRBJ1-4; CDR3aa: CASSWGNSGATNEKLFF
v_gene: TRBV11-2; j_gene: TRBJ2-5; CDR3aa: CASSRQKQETQYF
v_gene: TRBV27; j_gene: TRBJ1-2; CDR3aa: CASRGRYGYTF
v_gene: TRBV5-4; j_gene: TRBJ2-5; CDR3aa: CASSVTGLGQETQYF
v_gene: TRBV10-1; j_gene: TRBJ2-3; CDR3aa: CASSESRTSGSTDTQYF
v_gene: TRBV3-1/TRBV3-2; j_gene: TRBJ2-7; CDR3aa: CASSPRDRGSYEQYF
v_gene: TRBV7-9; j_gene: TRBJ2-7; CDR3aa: CASSWPSGISYEQYF
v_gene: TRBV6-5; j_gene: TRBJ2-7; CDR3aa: CASSKRQLSYEQYF
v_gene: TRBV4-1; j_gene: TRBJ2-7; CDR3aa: CASSQVATTYEQYF
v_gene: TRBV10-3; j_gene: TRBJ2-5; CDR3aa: CATGRSETQYF
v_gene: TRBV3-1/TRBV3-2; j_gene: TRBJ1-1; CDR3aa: CASSQVGHMNTEAFF
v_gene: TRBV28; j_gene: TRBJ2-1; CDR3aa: CASSQARTVLEQFF
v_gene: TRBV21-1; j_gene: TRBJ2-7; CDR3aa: CASAPLANFYEQYF
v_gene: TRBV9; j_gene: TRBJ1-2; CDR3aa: CASSGGQTLYYGYTF
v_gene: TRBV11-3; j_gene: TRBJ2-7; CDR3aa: CASSLREGFHEQYF
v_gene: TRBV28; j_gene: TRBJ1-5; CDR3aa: CATGPAGFLMTQHF
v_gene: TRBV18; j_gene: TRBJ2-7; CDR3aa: CASSLDSGREQYF
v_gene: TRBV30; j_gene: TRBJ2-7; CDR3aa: CAWGKQASDEQYF
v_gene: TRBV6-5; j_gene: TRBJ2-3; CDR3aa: CASSPPTGADTQYF
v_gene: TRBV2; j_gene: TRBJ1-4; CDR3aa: CASRLTGTNEKLFF
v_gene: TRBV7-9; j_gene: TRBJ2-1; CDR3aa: CASSPLGGAYNEQFF
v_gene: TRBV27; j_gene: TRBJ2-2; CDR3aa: CASRRLAGDAGELFF
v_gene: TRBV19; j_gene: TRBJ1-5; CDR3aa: CASSIGTGYNQPQHF
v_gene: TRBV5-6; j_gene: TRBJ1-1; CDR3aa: CASSLGLRNTEAFF
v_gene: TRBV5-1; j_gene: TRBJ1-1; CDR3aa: CASSVQGDGEAFF
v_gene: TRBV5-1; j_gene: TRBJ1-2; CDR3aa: CASSWDRGTYGYTF
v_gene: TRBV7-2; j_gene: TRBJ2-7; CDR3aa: CASSRQVSYEQYF
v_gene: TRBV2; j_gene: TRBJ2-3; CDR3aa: CASSEDRVADTQYF
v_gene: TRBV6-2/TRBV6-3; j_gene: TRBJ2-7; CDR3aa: CASSWTKEQYF
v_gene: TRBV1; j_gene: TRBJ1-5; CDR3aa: CTSSQGQGSSNQPQHF
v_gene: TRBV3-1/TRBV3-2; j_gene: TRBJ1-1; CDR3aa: CASSQQGGVSAFF
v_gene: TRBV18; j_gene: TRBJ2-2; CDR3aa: CASSPQAGRTGELFF
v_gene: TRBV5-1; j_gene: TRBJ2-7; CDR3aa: CASSLAFSASSYEQYF
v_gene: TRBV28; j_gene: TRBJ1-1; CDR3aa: CASSRRGQMNTEAFF
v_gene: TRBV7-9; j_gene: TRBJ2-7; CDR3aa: CASSRGQIYEQYF
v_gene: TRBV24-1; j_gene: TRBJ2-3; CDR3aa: CATSDHARSTDTQYF
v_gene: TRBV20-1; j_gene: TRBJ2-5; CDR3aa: CSATGEETQYF